The sequence of this TCR beta chain was determined in a study of blood T cell repertoires in COVID-19. Background on the study: Samples representing acute and convalescent COVID-19 were sourced from the United States, Italy and Spain. T cells, B-cell-depleted T cells, or PBMCs supplied cDNA or gDNA.

Methods used by the authors: Amplification of reference gene primers provided the estimated nucleated cell counts. Only in-frame clones appear in the TCRdb table, and some are missing; sequencing was by immunoSEQ multiplex PCR. Clone size and V and J calls were adopted from that table, with D and trimming inferred from the DNA. The table lists over 250,000 clones, roughly 90% of them singletons, with about an eighth in the top ten. Seattle patient enrollment occurred during active infection, with longitudinal follow-up thereafter. Sequencing was carried out using peripheral blood. The source of this sequence is a woman in her 70s with COVID-19, enrolled during active disease.

The CDR3 here is CASSLGGGYNEQFF. The CDR3 DNA is TGTGCCAGCAGCTTAGGCGGGGGCTACAATGAGCAGTTCTTC. The chain combines TRBV7-8 with TRBJ2-1, with TRBD2 matching 7 bases. V lost 1 base, J lost 3 bases, and 0 bases stayed unmatched. Germline-derived CDR1 and CDR2 are SGHVS and FQNEAQ. There are 14 residues in the CDR3.